This passage covers 25 T cell receptor beta chains from one sample sequenced in a study of T-cell memory formation after mild COVID-19 (dated by TCRdb to the early 2020s). The method was 5' RACE. The sample was run on an Illumina NovaSeq 6000. TCRdb cleaned the public reads at Q25 with fastp, built clones with MiXCR and kept in-frame beta chains. When rows share a CDR3 protein, they turn into one entry using the most common DNA and genes. Across this sample there are under 200,000 distinct CDR3 sequences, with about an eighth seen only once. The top ten clones comprise approximately 3.4% of the sample. The source material was PBMCs or a T cell subset sorted from them (not recorded which). All receptors come from a man aged 18 to 30 who had mild COVID-19 (a few samples of this study predate the infection). The sample titles of this study are shuffled in the database, so cell type and time point are left out; the donor was told from shared clones.

This clonotype appeared a few times. V and J are TRBV5-5 and TRBJ1-1, with 11 bases identical to TRBD1. CDR3 length equals 16 residues. The germline CDR1 and CDR2 sequences are SGHKS and YYEKEE (reference sequence). V shed 2 bases, J shed 1 base, and the junction held 4 bases outside the gene matches. CDR3 coding DNA: TGTGCCAGCAGCTTTCGGACAGGGGGCTGGAACACTGAAGCTTTCTTT. Translating it yields CASSFRTGGWNTEAFF. Using reference TRBV5-5 and TRBJ1-1 for the parts outside the CDR3, the full variable domain is DAGVTQSPTHLIKTRGQQVTLRCSPISGHKSVSWYQQVLGQGPQFIFQYYEKEERGRGNFPDRFSARQFPNYSSELNVNALLLGDSALYLCASSFRTGGWNTEAFFGQGTRLTVV.

This clonotype was recorded at least ten times. The chain carries TRBV5-6 and TRBJ1-6, with D perhaps matching TRBD1 (6 bases). CDR3 length equals 17 residues. Germline V CDR1 and CDR2: SGHDT, YYEEEE. Trimming removed 4 bases from V and 3 bases from J, with 17 bases in between. The CDR3 bases are TGTGCCAGCAGCCTTAGAGACAGGAGACTCTATAATTCACCCCTCCACTTT. Translating it yields CASSLRDRRLYNSPLHF. The variable domain in full, with the rest retrieved from reference TRBV5-6 and TRBJ1-6, is DAGVTQSPTHLIKTRGQQVTLRCSPKSGHDTVSWYQQALGQGPQFIFQYYEEEERQRGNFPDRFSGHQFPNYSSELNVNALLLGDSALYLCASSLRDRRLYNSPLHFGNGTRLTVT.

The rearrangement links TRBV7-2 to TRBJ2-3, with TRBD2 matching over 7 bases. Losses at the gene ends were 2 bases for V and 0 bases for J; bases not matched to a gene: 11. The CDR3 runs to 18 residues. Germline V gene data show CDR1 as SGHTA and CDR2 as FQGNSA. The CDR3 DNA sequence: TGTGCCAGCAGCTTATGGTTCCGACTAGCAACTAGCACAGATACGCAGTATTTT. It specifies CASSLWFRLATSTDTQYF. The variable domain in full, with the rest retrieved from reference TRBV7-2 and TRBJ2-3, is GAGVSQSPSNKVTEKGKDVELRCDPISGHTALYWYRQSLGQGLEFLIYFQGNSAPDKSGLPSDRFSAERTGGSVSTLTIQRTQQEDSAVYLCASSLWFRLATSTDTQYFGPGTRLTVL.

This clonotype has a handful of counts. The chain joins TRBV5-1 to TRBJ1-1, with D hard to call. With 4 bases removed from V and 5 bases from J, the gap between germline ends came to 15 bases. The CDR3 is 14 residues long. Germline values: CDR1 SGHRS, CDR2 YFSETQ. The CDR3 region is CASSLERGGTEAFF. In DNA form, the CDR3 reads TGCGCCAGCAGCCTAGAACGGGGTGGAACTGAAGCTTTCTTT.

The chain combines TRBV4-3 with TRBJ1-1; D remains ambiguous. Germline-derived CDR1 and CDR2 are LGHNA and YSLEER. CDR3 length equals 12 residues. The V and J ends lost 2 bases and 1 base respectively, with 2 bases between them. The CDR3 region is CASSQTNTEAFF. CDR3 sequence (DNA): TGCGCCAGCAGCCAAACGAACACTGAAGCTTTCTTT.

This clonotype showed up just a few times. The rearrangement uses TRBV15 and TRBJ2-5; 7 bases are shared with TRBD2. With V trimmed by 1 base and J by 4 bases, 6 bases remained unmatched. The CDR3 length is 15 residues. Germline CDR1 is LNHNV and CDR2 is YYDKDF (reference sequence). The CDR3 DNA sequence: TGTGCCACCAGCAGAGGGGGAGGGAGGGGAGAGACCCAGTACTTC. This sequence encodes CATSRGGGRGETQYF.

This clonotype was seen only a few times. The chain is built from TRBV7-8 and TRBJ2-5; D uncertain. The CDR3 has 14 amino acids. Between the trimmed V and J ends, which lost 3 bases and 4 bases, there was a span of 12 bases. CDR1 and CDR2 from the germline V gene are SGHVS and FQNEAQ. The CDR3 protein is CASSFNSPPETQYF. The CDR3 DNA is TGTGCCAGCAGCTTCAACAGCCCCCCAGAGACCCAGTACTTC.

The DNA of the CDR3 is TGCAGTGCTCCCAGGGACCCGAACACTGAAGCTTTCTTT. Translating it yields CSAPRDPNTEAFF. This chain connects TRBV20-1 to TRBJ1-1, with a tentative D call TRBD1 (5 bases). V shed 5 bases and J shed 1 base, with 11 bases lying between them. Germline V gene sequence: CDR1 DFQATT, CDR2 SNEGSKA (reference sequence). This CDR3 comprises 13 residues.

The genes are TRBV6-6 and TRBJ2-3, with 7 nucleotides matching TRBD2. V trimming: 9 bases; J trimming: 11 bases; junction bases outside the gene matches: 11. Germline V gene lookup returns CDR1 MNHNY and CDR2 SVGAGI (reference sequence). The CDR3 has 12 residues. CDR3 nucleotide sequence: TGTGCCAGTCGGGGAGGGGTCGGTAAGCAGTATTTT. Amino acids: CASRGGVGKQYF.

This clonotype occurred a few times. The V call is TRBV20-1, the J call TRBJ2-1, with a possible D match to TRBD1 (5 bases). Per the germline V gene, CDR1 is DFQATT and CDR2 is SNEGSKA (reference sequence). V lost 7 bases and J 9 bases, leaving 16 bases between the germline ends. CDR3 size: 12 residues. The CDR3 nucleotides read TGCAGTGTCACCAGGGTGGTGGGTGAGCAGTTCTTC. Protein sequence: CSVTRVVGEQFF.

This chain links TRBV21-1 with TRBJ1-3; TRBD1, the table's D call, was not compared with the DNA. TRBV21-1 is tagged as a pseudogene. This CDR3 has 14 residues. CDR3 bases: TGTGCCAGCAGCACCCGGACAGGGGGAAACACCATATATTTT. It encodes CASSTRTGGNTIYF.

This clonotype was detected many times. This chain links TRBV6-6 with TRBJ2-7; D may be TRBD1 or TRBD2 (7 bases each). The CDR3 is 15 amino acids. CDR1 and CDR2 from the germline V gene are MNHNY and SVGAGI (reference sequence). The V end was cut by 4 bases, the J end by 5 bases, with 18 bases between. The CDR3 nucleotides read TGTGCCAGCAGTTCCGCAGGGGGGGGCCGGAACGAGCAGTACTTC. Translation: CASSSAGGGRNEQYF.

V is TRBV2 and J is TRBJ2-7; D perhaps matches TRBD2 (5 bases). Germline V gene sequence: CDR1 SNHLY, CDR2 FYNNEI. Trimming cost V 7 bases and J 3 bases, with 16 bases left between them. This CDR3 is 14 amino acids long. The CDR3 sequence: CASKKSERHYEQYF. The CDR3 nucleotides read TGTGCCAGCAAAAAATCCGAGCGGCACTACGAGCAGTACTTC.

This chain joins TRBV3-1 and TRBJ2-1; either TRBD1 or TRBD2 may supply D (5 bases each). Between the trimmed V and J ends, which lost 0 bases and 5 bases, there was a span of 20 bases. CDR1 is LGHDT, CDR2 YNNKEL, per germline (reference sequence). This CDR3 comprises 18 residues. CDR3 amino acids: CASSQDARRGRGDNEQFF. CDR3 nucleotides: TGTGCCAGCAGCCAAGATGCCAGACGGGGACGAGGAGACAATGAGCAGTTCTTC.

The chain has TRBV7-2 and TRBJ1-1; the D gene is possibly TRBD1 (5 bases). V lost 2 bases to trimming and J lost 1 base, with 14 bases between them. The CDR3 sequence is 16 residues long. Germline V lookup: CDR1 SGHTA, CDR2 FQGNSA. CDR3 bases: TGTGCCAGCAGCTTATCGGGGGGATTCACGAACACTGAAGCTTTCTTT. Translating gives CASSLSGGFTNTEAFF.

This clonotype has a handful of counts. The chain joins TRBV11-2 to TRBJ1-2; D not resolved. V dropped 1 base and J dropped 4 bases, with 7 bases sitting between them. CDR1 SGHAT and CDR2 FQNNGV come from the germline V gene. This CDR3 comprises 13 residues. CDR3: CASSLGLSYGYTF. CDR3 bases: TGTGCCAGCAGCTTAGGCCTTAGCTATGGCTACACCTTC.

This clonotype has a count of ten or more. This chain joins TRBV6-2 or TRBV6-3 and TRBJ1-5; 10 bases match TRBD1. Germline V lookup: CDR1 MNHEY, CDR2 SVGEGT. Losses at the gene ends were 6 bases for V and 4 bases for J; bases not matched to a gene: 12. This CDR3 region has 17 residues. The CDR3 DNA follows: TGTGCCAGCAGCCTCCGGGACAGGGGTTGGAGAAATCAGCCCCAGCATTTT. It translates to CASSLRDRGWRNQPQHF.

The rearrangement uses TRBV20-1 and TRBJ2-1, with D uncertain. V shed 4 bases and J shed 9 bases, with 16 bases lying between them. Germline V gives CDR1 DFQATT, CDR2 SNEGSKA (reference sequence). This CDR3 has 13 residues. The CDR3 reads CSANTVANSEQFF. Here the CDR3 DNA reads TGCAGTGCTAACACGGTCGCGAACAGTGAGCAGTTCTTC.

This clonotype was seen a handful of times. The chain is built from TRBV7-6 and TRBJ1-5; weak D call: TRBD1 (5 bases). This CDR3 region has 16 residues. The ends were cut back, 1 base at V and 7 bases at J, with 17 bases in the middle. Germline V gene lookup returns CDR1 SGHVS and CDR2 FNYEAQ. The DNA of the CDR3 is TGTGCCAGCAGCTTAGAGGCAGGGAAGAGGGTCCAGCCCCAGCATTTT. Encoded protein: CASSLEAGKRVQPQHF.

The chain couples TRBV20-1 to TRBJ2-6; D is ambiguous. Germline V gene data show CDR1 as DFQATT and CDR2 as SNEGSKA (reference sequence). Deletions cut 1 base from V and 1 base from J, with 5 bases between. The CDR3 loop spans 14 amino acids. The CDR3 DNA reads TGCAGTGCTAGAGTAGTTTCTGGGGCCAACGTCCTGACTTTC. Its translation is CSARVVSGANVLTF.

The J gene is TRBJ1-6, the V gene TRBV10-3; 8 positions match TRBD1. Germline loops: CDR1 ENHRY, CDR2 SYGVKD. The CDR3 length is 17 residues. J was trimmed by 5 bases and V by 4 bases; bases with no gene match: 10. CDR3 nucleotide sequence: TGTGCCATCAGTGTGGACAGGGTTCTGACGGATAATTCACCCCTCCACTTT. As protein: CAISVDRVLTDNSPLHF.

This clonotype came up once. The chain combines TRBV3-1 with TRBJ2-4; 8 bases agree with TRBD2. CDR1 and CDR2 from the germline V gene are LGHDT and YNNKEL (reference sequence). Unmatched junction bases numbered 9, after V lost 10 bases and J lost 7 bases. This CDR3 has 13 residues. The CDR3 region has the DNA TGTGCCACCGCCGGGAGGGGGACTAACATTCAGTACTTC. Translated: CATAGRGTNIQYF.

As DNA, the CDR3 is TGCGCCAGCAGCCCACTAGCGGGGGGGACCCAAGAGACCCAGTACTTC. Its protein product is CASSPLAGGTQETQYF. The chain couples TRBV5-1 to TRBJ2-5; the match to TRBD2 covers 13 bases. Germline values: CDR1 SGHRS, CDR2 YFSETQ. J was trimmed by 1 base and V by 4 bases; bases with no gene match: 4. The CDR3 covers 16 residues.

The V gene is TRBV7-2, the J gene TRBJ2-7; 9 bases map to TRBD2. The length of the CDR3 is 13 residues. The trim removed 8 bases at V and 5 bases at J, leaving 7 bases unmatched. CDR1 is SGHTA and CDR2 is FQGNSA in the germline V gene. CDR3 sequence reads: CASARGGGDEQYV. The CDR3 DNA reads TGTGCCAGCGCGAGAGGCGGGGGGGACGAGCAGTACGTC.

V is TRBV6-2 or TRBV6-3 and J is TRBJ1-1; 7 bases align to TRBD1. This CDR3 has 13 residues. Germline loops: CDR1 MNHEY, CDR2 SVGEGT. The V gene end was trimmed by 7 bases and the J gene end by 5 bases; junction bases not matched to a gene: 7. Written as DNA, the CDR3 is TGTGCCAGCACCCCCCGGGGACAGACTGAAGCTTTCTTT. As protein: CASTPRGQTEAFF.